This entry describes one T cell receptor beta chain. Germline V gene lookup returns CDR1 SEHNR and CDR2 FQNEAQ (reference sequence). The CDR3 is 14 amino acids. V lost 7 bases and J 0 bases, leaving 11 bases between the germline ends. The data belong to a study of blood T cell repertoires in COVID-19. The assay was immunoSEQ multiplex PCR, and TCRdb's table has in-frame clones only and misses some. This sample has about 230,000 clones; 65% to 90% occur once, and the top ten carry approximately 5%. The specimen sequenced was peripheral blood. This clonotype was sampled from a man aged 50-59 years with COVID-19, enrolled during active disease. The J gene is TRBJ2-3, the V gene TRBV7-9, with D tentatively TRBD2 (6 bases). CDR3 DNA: TGTGCCAGCACTCAGGAGGGGAGCACAGATACGCAGTATTTT. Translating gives CASTQEGSTDTQYF.